The 9 T cell receptor beta chains below come from one sample, sequenced in a study of CD8 T cells in ankylosing spondylitis. TCRdb redid the calling of the 5' RACE reads with MiXCR, one entry per CDR3 protein. The sample records about 42,000 distinct CDR3 sequences, 3% to 4% being singletons. The material sequenced was blood, either unsorted or a sorted T cell fraction (not recorded which). These receptor sequences come from a female donor with ankylosing spondylitis or in good health (not recorded which).

This clonotype occurred many times. This chain links TRBV9 with TRBJ1-1; D call uncertain. Trimming stripped 5 bases from V and 3 bases from J, with 5 bases between. Looked up from germline, CDR1 is SGDLS and CDR2 is YYNGEE. The CDR3 is 11 amino acids. Here the CDR3 DNA reads TGTGCCAGCAGTAGGGACACTGAAGCTTTCTTT. This codes for CASSRDTEAFF.

This clonotype was seen repeatedly, ten times or more. The CDR3 DNA reads TGTGCCAGCAGCGTCTCAGGGGCGCGTGAGAATGGCTACACCTTC. Translated: CASSVSGARENGYTF. The genes are TRBV9 and TRBJ1-2; D possibly corresponds to TRBD1 (6 bases). Germline loops: CDR1 SGDLS, CDR2 YYNGEE. The CDR3 has 15 amino acids. Trimming took 2 bases from V and 6 from J, leaving 17 bases between them.

This clonotype was observed many times. The chain uses TRBV9 and TRBJ2-3; D unresolved. The CDR3 is 13 residues long. From germline, CDR1 is SGDLS and CDR2 YYNGEE. Trimming pared 4 bases from V and 2 bases from J, leaving 8 bases between. CDR3 residues: CASSPGYTDTQYF. The CDR3 nucleotides read TGTGCCAGCAGCCCTGGGTACACAGATACGCAGTATTTT.

The table lists this clonotype with many counts. The chain recombines TRBV9 with TRBJ1-2, with TRBD1 matching 7 bases. Germline V gene data show CDR1 as SGDLS and CDR2 as YYNGEE. CDR3 length equals 13 residues. Trimming removed 2 bases from V and 7 bases from J; junction bases left unmatched: 5. This chain's CDR3 is CASSVLSGGGYTF. Written as DNA, the CDR3 is TGTGCCAGCAGCGTTCTTTCAGGGGGTGGCTACACCTTC.

This clonotype was counted many times. This chain links TRBV9 with TRBJ2-1; maybe TRBD1 (6 bases). The V end lost 2 bases, the J end lost 8 bases, and 11 bases lay between the germline ends. This CDR3 comprises 13 residues. The germline V gene encodes CDR1 SGDLS and CDR2 YYNGEE. In DNA, the CDR3 is TGTGCCAGCAGCGTCAAACAGGGTCATGAGCAGTTCTTC. This sequence encodes CASSVKQGHEQFF.

V and J are TRBV9 and TRBJ2-5, with TRBD2 matching over 8 bases. After removal of 0 bases from V and 6 bases from J, the junction contained 10 bases not matched to a gene. This CDR3 is built from 16 residues. Looked up from germline, CDR1 is SGDLS and CDR2 is YYNGEE. Written as DNA, the CDR3 is TGTGCCAGCAGCGTAGCTTCGGGGGGGGGCGTTCAGACCCAGTACTTC. Its protein is CASSVASGGGVQTQYF.

The J gene is TRBJ1-2, the V gene TRBV9, with D maybe TRBD1 (5 bases). CDR3 length: 17 amino acids. V lost 2 bases and J 4 bases, leaving 21 bases between the germline ends. Germline CDR1 and CDR2: SGDLS and YYNGEE. CDR3 DNA sequence: TGTGCCAGCAGCGTCTCCCAAAGGGGACTCGCTCTCTATGGCTACACCTTC. This gives the protein CASSVSQRGLALYGYTF.

This clonotype was picked up a small number of times. The chain employs TRBV9 and TRBJ1-4; perhaps TRBD1 as D (6 bases). The CDR3 covers 14 residues. CDR1 is SGDLS, CDR2 YYNGEE, per germline. The V end lost 3 bases, the J end lost 6 bases, and 12 bases lay between the germline ends. CDR3 DNA: TGTGCCAGCAGCGACAGGGATAGGCATGAAAAACTGTTTTTT. Its translation: CASSDRDRHEKLFF.

The rearrangement joins TRBV9 to TRBJ2-3; 7 positions match TRBD1. This CDR3 comprises 14 residues. Germline assignment: CDR1 SGDLS and CDR2 YYNGEE. Germline trimming cut 2 bases from V and 4 bases from J; bases unmatched to any gene: 4. CDR3 in DNA: TGTGCCAGCAGCGTCGCACAGGGGTCAGATACGCAGTATTTT. Amino acids: CASSVAQGSDTQYF.